Listed here is a single TCR beta chain. The antigen is unknown. The sample belongs to a study of high-grade serous ovarian cancer treatment subgroups. About the study: On average, approximately 14,000 reads and about 7,400 unique TCR beta rearrangements were obtained per sample. Study results and caveats: TCR relatedness rose with neoantigen level and trended with mutation load. The analyses considered CDR3 and ignored CDR1 and CDR2.

Tumor samples were taken before definitive surgery or chemotherapy. Assay used: immunoSEQ multiplex PCR; TCRdb lists only in-frame clones, some missing. Seen here are a few thousand clones, 70% to 80% observed once, and the top ten hold more than 15%. The CDR3 extends over 16 amino acids. The V and J ends lost 0 bases and 2 bases respectively, with 12 bases between them. CDR1 and CDR2 (germline): SGHAT, FQDESV (reference sequence). The clonotype comes from a human donor with high-grade serous ovarian cancer. What was sequenced was tumor tissue. The chain has TRBV11-1 and TRBJ2-3; D is perhaps TRBD2 (5 bases). Here the CDR3 reads CASSLAGAEYTDTQYF. CDR3 sequence (DNA): TGTGCCAGCAGCTTAGCCGGAGCGGAATACACAGATACGCAGTATTTT.